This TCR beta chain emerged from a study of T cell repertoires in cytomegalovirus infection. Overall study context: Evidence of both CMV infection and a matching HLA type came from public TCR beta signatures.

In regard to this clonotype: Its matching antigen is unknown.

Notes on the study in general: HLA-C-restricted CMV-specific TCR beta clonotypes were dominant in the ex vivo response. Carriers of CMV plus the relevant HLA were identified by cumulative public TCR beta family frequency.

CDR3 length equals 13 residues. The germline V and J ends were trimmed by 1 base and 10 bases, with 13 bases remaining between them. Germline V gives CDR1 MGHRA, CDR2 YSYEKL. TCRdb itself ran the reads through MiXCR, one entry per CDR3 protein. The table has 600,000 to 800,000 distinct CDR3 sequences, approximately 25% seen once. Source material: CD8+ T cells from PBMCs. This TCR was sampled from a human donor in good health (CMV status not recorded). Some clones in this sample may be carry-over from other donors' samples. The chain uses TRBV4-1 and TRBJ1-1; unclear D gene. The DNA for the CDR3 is TGCGCCAGCAGCCAAGCGATTGGAAGCGGAGCTTTCTTT. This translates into CASSQAIGSGAFF.